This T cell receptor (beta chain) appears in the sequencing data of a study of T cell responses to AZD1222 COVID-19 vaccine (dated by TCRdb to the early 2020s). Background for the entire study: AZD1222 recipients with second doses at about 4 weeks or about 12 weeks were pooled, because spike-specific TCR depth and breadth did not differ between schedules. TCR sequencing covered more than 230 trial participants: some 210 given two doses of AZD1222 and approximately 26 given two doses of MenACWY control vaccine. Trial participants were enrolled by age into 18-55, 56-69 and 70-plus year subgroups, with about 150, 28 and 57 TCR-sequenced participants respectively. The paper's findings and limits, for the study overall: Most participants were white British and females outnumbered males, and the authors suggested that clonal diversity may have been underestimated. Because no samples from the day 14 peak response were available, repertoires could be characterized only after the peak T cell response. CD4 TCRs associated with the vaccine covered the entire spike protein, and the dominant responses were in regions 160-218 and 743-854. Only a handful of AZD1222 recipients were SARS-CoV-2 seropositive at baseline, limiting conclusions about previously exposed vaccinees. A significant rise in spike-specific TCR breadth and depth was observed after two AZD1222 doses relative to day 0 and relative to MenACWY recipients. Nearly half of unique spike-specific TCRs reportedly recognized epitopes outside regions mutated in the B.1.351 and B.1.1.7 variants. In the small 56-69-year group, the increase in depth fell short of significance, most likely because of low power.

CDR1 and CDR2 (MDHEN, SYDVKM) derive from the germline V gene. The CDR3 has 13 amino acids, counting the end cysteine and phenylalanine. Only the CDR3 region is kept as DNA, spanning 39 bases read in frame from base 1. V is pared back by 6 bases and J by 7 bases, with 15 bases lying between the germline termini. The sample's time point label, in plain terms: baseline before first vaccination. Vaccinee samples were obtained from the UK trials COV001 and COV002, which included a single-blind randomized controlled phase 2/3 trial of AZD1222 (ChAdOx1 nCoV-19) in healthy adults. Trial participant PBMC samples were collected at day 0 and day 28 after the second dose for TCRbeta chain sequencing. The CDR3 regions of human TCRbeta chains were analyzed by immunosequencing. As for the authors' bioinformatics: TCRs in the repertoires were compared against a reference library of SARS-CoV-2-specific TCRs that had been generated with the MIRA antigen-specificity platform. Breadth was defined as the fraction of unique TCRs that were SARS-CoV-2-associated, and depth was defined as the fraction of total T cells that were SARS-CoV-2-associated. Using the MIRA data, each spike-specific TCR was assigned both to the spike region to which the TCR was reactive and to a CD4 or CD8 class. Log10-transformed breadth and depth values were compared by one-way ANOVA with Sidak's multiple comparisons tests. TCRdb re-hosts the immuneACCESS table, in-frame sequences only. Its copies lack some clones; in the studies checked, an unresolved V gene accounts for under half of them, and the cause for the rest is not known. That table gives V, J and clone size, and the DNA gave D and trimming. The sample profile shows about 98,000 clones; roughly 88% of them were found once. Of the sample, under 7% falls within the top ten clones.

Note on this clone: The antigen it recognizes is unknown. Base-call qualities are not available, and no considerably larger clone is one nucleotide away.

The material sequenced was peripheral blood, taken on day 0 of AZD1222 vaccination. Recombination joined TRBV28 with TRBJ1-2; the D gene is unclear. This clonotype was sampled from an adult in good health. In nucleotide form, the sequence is TGTGCCAGCAGCCAAAATTTATTCCTTGGCTACACCTTC. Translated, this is CASSQNLFLGYTF.